A selection of T cell receptor beta chains follows, all from one sample in a study of T cells expressing NK-cell markers. TCRdb re-called the 5' RACE reads; one entry per CDR3 protein, DNA not given. Its clone listing holds hundreds of thousands of distinct CDR3 sequences. The sequencing sample was made of blood T cells: a sorted CD56 or NKG2C T cell subset, CD4+ or CD8+ T cells, or bulk PBMC T cells (not recorded which). The source of these receptors is a woman aged 18-70 years in good health. CDR3s include the opening cysteine and the closing phenylalanine or tryptophan. The order of the fields is J gene, V gene, CDR3 length, CDR3 protein.

J gene: TRBJ1-1
V gene: TRBV5-6
CDR3 length: 14
CDR3 protein: CASSGDRGGTEAFF

J gene: TRBJ2-7
V gene: TRBV7-2
CDR3 length: 14
CDR3 protein: CASSLVATGYEQYF

J gene: TRBJ1-2
V gene: TRBV10-3
CDR3 length: 13
CDR3 protein: CAISPGGNYGYTF

J gene: TRBJ2-1
V gene: TRBV20-1
CDR3 length: 17
CDR3 protein: CSAPYRGGPKGYNEQFF

J gene: TRBJ2-3
V gene: TRBV7-2
CDR3 length: 13
CDR3 protein: CASSLPHSYTQYF

J gene: TRBJ2-3
V gene: TRBV11-1
CDR3 length: 16
CDR3 protein: CASSGGRDRGRDTQYF

J gene: TRBJ2-3
V gene: TRBV29-1
CDR3 length: 14
CDR3 protein: CSVQNAAGTDTQYF

J gene: TRBJ1-4
V gene: TRBV6-1
CDR3 length: 15
CDR3 protein: CASSEAGGVDEKLFF

J gene: TRBJ1-5
V gene: TRBV20-1
CDR3 length: 11
CDR3 protein: CSARDSGPQHF

J gene: TRBJ1-2
V gene: TRBV11-2
CDR3 length: 15
CDR3 protein: CASSFGQGAYYGYTF

J gene: TRBJ2-7
V gene: TRBV29-1
CDR3 length: 14
CDR3 protein: CSVEGQGLNYEQYF

J gene: TRBJ2-3
V gene: TRBV7-9
CDR3 length: 16
CDR3 protein: CASSPASGGSTDTQYF

J gene: TRBJ2-7
V gene: TRBV5-6
CDR3 length: 18
CDR3 protein: CASSPLTSGRYISYEQYF

J gene: TRBJ2-7
V gene: TRBV28
CDR3 length: 15
CDR3 protein: CASSQGGPARYEQYF

J gene: TRBJ2-3
V gene: TRBV6-2/TRBV6-3
CDR3 length: 17
CDR3 protein: CASSSWTHLGSTDTQYF

J gene: TRBJ2-1
V gene: TRBV29-1
CDR3 length: 15
CDR3 protein: CSVEPTSGTYNEQFF

J gene: TRBJ1-4
V gene: TRBV6-5
CDR3 length: 12
CDR3 protein: CATGQFNEKLFF

J gene: TRBJ1-1
V gene: TRBV4-3
CDR3 length: 15
CDR3 protein: CASSQDPDSYTEAFF

J gene: TRBJ2-1
V gene: TRBV12-3/TRBV12-4
CDR3 length: 16
CDR3 protein: CASSLTLSGMANEQFF

J gene: TRBJ2-1
V gene: TRBV5-4
CDR3 length: 18
CDR3 protein: CASSLVVSSDYSYNEQFF

J gene: TRBJ2-3
V gene: TRBV7-8
CDR3 length: 18
CDR3 protein: CASSPITSLGLTTDTQYF

J gene: TRBJ1-1
V gene: TRBV30
CDR3 length: 12
CDR3 protein: CAWMGGGTEAFF

J gene: TRBJ2-7
V gene: TRBV6-1
CDR3 length: 19
CDR3 protein: CASNSQGSPFRIPQYEQYF

J gene: TRBJ2-5
V gene: TRBV20-1
CDR3 length: 11
CDR3 protein: CSALPQETQYF